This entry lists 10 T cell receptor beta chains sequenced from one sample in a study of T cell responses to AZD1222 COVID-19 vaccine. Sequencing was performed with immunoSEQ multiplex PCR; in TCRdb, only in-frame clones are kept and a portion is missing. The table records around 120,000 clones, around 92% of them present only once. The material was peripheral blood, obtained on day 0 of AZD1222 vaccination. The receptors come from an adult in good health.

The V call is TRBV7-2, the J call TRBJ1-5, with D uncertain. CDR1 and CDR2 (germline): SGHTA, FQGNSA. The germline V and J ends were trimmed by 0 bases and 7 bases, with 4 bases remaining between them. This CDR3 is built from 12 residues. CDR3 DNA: TGTGCCAGCAGCTTAGCAAGCCAGCCCCAGCATTTT. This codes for CASSLASQPQHF.

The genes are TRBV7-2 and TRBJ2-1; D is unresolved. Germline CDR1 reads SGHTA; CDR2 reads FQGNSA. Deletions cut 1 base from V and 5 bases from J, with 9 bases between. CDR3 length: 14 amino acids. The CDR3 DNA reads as TGTGCCAGCAGCTTAGGAGGTAGTAACAATGAGCAGTTCTTC. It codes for CASSLGGSNNEQFF.

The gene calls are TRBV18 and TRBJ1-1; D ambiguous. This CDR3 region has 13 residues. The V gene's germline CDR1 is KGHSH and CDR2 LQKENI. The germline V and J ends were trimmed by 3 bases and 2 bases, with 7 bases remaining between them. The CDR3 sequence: CASSPNGNTEAFF. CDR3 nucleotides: TGTGCCAGCTCACCTAATGGTAACACTGAAGCTTTCTTT.

In nucleotides, the CDR3 is TGCAGCGTTGAAGTCGGCGGGGACGGGGGCGCCTACGAGCAGTACTTC. This encodes CSVEVGGDGGAYEQYF. The V gene is TRBV29-1, the J gene TRBJ2-7; possibly TRBD1 or TRBD2 for D (6 bases each). CDR3 length: 16 amino acids. Germline CDR1 and CDR2: SQVTM and ANQGSEA. The V end lost 1 base, the J end lost 2 bases, and 18 bases lay between the germline ends.

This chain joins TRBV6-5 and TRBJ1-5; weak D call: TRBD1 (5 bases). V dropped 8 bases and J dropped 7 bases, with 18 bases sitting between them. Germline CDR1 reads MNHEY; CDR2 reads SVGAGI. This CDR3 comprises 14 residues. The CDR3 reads CASEDGARGQPQHF. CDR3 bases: TGTGCCAGCGAGGATGGGGCCCGGGGGCAGCCCCAGCATTTT.

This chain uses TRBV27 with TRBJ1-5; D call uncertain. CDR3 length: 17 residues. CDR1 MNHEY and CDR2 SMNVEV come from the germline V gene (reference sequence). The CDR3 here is CSHHKGRYRRINQPQHF. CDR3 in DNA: TGTTCCCACCACAAGGGCCGGTACCGCCGGATTAATCAGCCCCAGCATTTT.

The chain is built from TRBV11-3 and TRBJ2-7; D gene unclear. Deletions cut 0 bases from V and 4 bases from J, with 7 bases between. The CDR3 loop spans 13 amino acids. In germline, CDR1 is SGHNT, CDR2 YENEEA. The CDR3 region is CASSLDRWYEQYF. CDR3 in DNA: TGTGCCAGCAGCTTAGACAGGTGGTACGAGCAGTACTTC.

The CDR3 bases are TGTGCCAGTAGAAAGGACAGGGCGCTCTCTGGAAACACCATATATTTT. It encodes CASRKDRALSGNTIYF. This chain connects TRBV19 to TRBJ1-3; TRBD1 aligns across 8 bases. This CDR3 has 16 residues. Trimming cost V 6 bases and J 0 bases; bases outside gene matches: 7. Per the germline V gene, CDR1 is LNHDA and CDR2 is SQIVND (reference sequence).

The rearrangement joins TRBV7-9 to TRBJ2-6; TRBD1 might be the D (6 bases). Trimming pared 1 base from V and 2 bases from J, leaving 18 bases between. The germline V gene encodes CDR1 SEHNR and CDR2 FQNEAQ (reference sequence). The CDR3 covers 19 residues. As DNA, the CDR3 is TGTGCCAGCAGCTTAGGGTACAGGGTTAGTTTGGCTGGGGCCAACGTCCTGACTTTC. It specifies CASSLGYRVSLAGANVLTF.

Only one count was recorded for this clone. The CDR3 region is CASSYSSQGEQYF. CDR3 DNA sequence: TGTGCCAGCAGTTACTCGAGCCAGGGCGAGCAGTACTTC. This rearrangement joins TRBV6-5 to TRBJ2-7; a weak D match, TRBD1 (5 bases). Trimming stripped 0 bases from V and 6 bases from J, with 9 bases between. The CDR3 runs 13 residues. Germline CDR1 is MNHEY and CDR2 is SVGAGI.